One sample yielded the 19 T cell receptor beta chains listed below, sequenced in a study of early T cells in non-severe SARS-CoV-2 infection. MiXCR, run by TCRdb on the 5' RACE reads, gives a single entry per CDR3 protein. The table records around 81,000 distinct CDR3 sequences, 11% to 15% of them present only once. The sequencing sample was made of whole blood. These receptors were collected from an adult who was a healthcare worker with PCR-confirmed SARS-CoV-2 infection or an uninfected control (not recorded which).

DNA for the CDR3: TGCGCCAGCAGCTTTGACAGGTCCGGCCCGGGTGAGCAGTTCTTC. It encodes CASSFDRSGPGEQFF. The chain combines TRBV5-1 with TRBJ2-1; maybe TRBD1 (6 bases). The CDR3 loop spans 15 amino acids. V dropped 2 bases and J dropped 9 bases, with 18 bases sitting between them. CDR1 and CDR2 (germline): SGHRS, YFSETQ.

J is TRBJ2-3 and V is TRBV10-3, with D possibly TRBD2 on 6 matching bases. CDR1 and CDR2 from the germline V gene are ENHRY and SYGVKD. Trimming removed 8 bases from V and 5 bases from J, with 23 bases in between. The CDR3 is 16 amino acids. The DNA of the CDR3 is TGTGCCATCGGAGCCCGGAGACTAGGTGTAAAAGATACGCAGTATTTT. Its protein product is CAIGARRLGVKDTQYF.

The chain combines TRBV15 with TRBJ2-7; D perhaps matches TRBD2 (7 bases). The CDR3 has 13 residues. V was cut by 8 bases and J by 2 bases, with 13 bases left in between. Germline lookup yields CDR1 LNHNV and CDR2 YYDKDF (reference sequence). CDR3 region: CATAQGLTYEQYF. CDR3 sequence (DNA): TGTGCCACCGCACAGGGACTAACCTACGAGCAGTACTTC.

In DNA, the CDR3 is TGTGCCAGCAGCCAACTAGCGGGCAACAATGAGCAGTTCTTC. Residues: CASSQLAGNNEQFF. V is TRBV3-1 and J is TRBJ2-1, with TRBD2 matching over 8 bases. The CDR3 runs to 14 residues. V lost 2 bases and J lost 5; bases outside the gene matches: 2. The germline V gene encodes CDR1 LGHDT and CDR2 YNNKEL (reference sequence).

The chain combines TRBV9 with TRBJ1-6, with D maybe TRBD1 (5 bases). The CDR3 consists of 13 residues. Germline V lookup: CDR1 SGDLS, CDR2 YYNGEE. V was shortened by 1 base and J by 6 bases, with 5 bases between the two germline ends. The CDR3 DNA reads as TGTGCCAGCAGCGTACAGGGTAATTCACCCCTCCACTTT. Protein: CASSVQGNSPLHF.

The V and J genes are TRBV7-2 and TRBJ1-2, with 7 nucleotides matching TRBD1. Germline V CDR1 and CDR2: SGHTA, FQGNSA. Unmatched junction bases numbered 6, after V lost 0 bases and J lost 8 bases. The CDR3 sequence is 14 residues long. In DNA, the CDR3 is TGTGCCAGCAGCTTAGCCGACAGGGTTAGCGGCTACACCTTC. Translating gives CASSLADRVSGYTF.

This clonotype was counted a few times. The CDR3 nucleotides are TGTGCCAGCAGCTTCAATTCTGGGGCCAACGTCCTGACTTTC. Its translation is CASSFNSGANVLTF. V gene TRBV11-2 combines with J gene TRBJ2-6; D unclear. The CDR3 runs 14 residues. Trimming pared 3 bases from V and 1 base from J, leaving 4 bases between. CDR1 SGHAT and CDR2 FQNNGV come from the germline V gene.

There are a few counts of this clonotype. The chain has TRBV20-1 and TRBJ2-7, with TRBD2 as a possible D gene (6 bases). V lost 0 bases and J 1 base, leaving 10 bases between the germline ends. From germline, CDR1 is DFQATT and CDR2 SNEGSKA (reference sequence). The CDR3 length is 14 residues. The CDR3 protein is CSAREKAGSYEQYF. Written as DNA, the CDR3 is TGCAGTGCTAGAGAGAAAGCGGGTTCCTACGAGCAGTACTTC.

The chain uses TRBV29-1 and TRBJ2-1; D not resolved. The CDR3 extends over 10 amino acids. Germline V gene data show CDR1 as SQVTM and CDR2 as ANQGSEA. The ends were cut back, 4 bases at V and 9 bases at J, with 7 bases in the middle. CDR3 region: CSVARGEQFF. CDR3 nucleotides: TGCAGCGTTGCCCGTGGTGAGCAGTTCTTC.

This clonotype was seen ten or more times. In DNA form, the CDR3 reads TGTGCCAGCAGCTTTCTACTGGGGACTGAAGCTTTCTTT. Its translation: CASSFLLGTEAFF. This rearrangement joins TRBV5-4 to TRBJ1-1, with D uncertain. CDR1 is SGHNT, CDR2 YYREEE, per germline (reference sequence). The CDR3 is 13 amino acids. V lost 2 bases, J lost 5 bases, and 10 bases lay in between.

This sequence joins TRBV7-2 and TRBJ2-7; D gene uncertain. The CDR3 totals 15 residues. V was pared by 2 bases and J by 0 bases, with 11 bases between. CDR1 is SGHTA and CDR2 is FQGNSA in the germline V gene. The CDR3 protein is CASSLQSADSYEQYF. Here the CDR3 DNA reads TGTGCCAGCAGCTTACAGTCGGCAGACTCCTACGAGCAGTACTTC.

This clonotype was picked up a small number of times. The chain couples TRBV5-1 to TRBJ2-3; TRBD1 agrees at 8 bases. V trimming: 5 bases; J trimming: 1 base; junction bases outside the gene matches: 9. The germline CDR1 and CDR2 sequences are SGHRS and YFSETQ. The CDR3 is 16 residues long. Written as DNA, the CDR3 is TGCGCCAGCAGTACTGGGACAGGACTACGCACAGATACGCAGTATTTT. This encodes CASSTGTGLRTDTQYF.

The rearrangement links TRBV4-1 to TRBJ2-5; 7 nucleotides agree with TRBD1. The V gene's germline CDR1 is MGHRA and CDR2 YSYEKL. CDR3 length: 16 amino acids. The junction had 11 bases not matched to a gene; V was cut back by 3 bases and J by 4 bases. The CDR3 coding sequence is TGCGCCAGCAGCCAGACCTACCGACAGGGTGGAGAGACCCAGTACTTC. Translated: CASSQTYRQGGETQYF.

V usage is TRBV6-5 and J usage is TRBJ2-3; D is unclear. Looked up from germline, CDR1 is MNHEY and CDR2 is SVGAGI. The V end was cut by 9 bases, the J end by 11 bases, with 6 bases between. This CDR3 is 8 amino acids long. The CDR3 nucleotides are TGTGCCAGTTACCGGCAGTATTTT. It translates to CASYRQYF.

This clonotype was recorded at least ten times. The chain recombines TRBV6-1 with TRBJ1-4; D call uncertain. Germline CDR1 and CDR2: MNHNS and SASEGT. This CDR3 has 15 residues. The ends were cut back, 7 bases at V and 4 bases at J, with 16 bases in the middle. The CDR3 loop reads CASTPLAGSNEKLFF. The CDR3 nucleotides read TGTGCCAGCACTCCATTGGCGGGAAGTAATGAAAAACTGTTTTTT.

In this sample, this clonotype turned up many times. The CDR3 here is CASSHRQGRGEAFF. The CDR3 nucleotides are TGTGCCAGCAGCCATCGACAGGGTAGGGGAGAAGCTTTCTTT. The chain joins TRBV4-2 to TRBJ1-1; 7 bases agree with TRBD1. This CDR3 region has 14 residues. Germline CDR1 is LGHNA and CDR2 is YNFKEQ. Germline trimming cut 3 bases from V and 8 bases from J; bases unmatched to any gene: 9.

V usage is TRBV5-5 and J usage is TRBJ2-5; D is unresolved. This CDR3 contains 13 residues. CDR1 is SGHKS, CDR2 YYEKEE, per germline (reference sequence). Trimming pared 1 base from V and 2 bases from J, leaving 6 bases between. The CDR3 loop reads CASSLTVQETQYF. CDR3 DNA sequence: TGTGCCAGCAGCTTGACGGTACAAGAGACCCAGTACTTC.

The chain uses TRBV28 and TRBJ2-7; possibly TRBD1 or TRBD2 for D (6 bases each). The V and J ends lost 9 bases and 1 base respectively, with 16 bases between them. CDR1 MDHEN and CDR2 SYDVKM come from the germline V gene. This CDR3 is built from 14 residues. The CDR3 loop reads CASTNGGRSYEQYF. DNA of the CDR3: TGTGCCAGTACCAACGGGGGCCGGTCCTACGAGCAGTACTTC. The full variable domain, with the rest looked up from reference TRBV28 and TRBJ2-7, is DVKVTQSSRYLVKRTGEKVFLECVQDMDHENMFWYRQDPGLGLRLIYFSYDVKMKEKGDIPEGYSVSREKKERFSLILESASTNQTSMYLCASTNGGRSYEQYFGPGTRLTVT.

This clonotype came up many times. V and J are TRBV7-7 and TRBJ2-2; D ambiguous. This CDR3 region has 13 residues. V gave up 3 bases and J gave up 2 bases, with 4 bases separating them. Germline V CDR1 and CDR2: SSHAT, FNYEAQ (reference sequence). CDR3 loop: CASSFRNTGELFF. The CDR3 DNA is TGTGCCAGCAGCTTCAGAAACACCGGGGAGCTGTTTTTT. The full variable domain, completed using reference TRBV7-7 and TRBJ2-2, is GAGVSQSPRYKVTKRGQDVTLRCDPISSHATLYWYQQALGQGPEFLTYFNYEAQPDKSGLPSDRFSAERPEGSISTLTIQRTEQRDSAMYRCASSFRNTGELFFGEGSRLTVL.